Detailed here is one T cell receptor (beta chain). Its antigen is still unknown. Profiled with immunoSEQ multiplex PCR; TCRdb holds only in-frame clones, not every one. The sample carries roughly 150,000 clones, over 85% recorded once. The data stem from a study of T cell responses to AZD1222 COVID-19 vaccine. At the level of the study: Samples with a second dose at about 4 or about 12 weeks were pooled together. Findings of the study overall: Reportedly, close to half of spike-specific TCRs are directed against unmutated variant regions.

CDR3 length: 14 residues. Trimming took 9 bases from V and 9 from J, leaving 21 bases between them. The V gene's germline CDR1 is LNHDA and CDR2 SQIVND (reference sequence). The TCR sequence derives from an adult in good health. Source: peripheral blood, taken on day 0 of AZD1222 vaccination. The J gene is TRBJ1-5, the V gene TRBV19; D unclear. The CDR3 region has the DNA TGTGCCAGCCGAACCCGGGGTAACGGGAGGCCCCAGCATTTT. Translated: CASRTRGNGRPQHF.